This TCR beta chain was recovered during a study of blood T cells in healthy people across ages. Germline CDR1 MNHEY, CDR2 SVGEGT. V dropped 0 bases and J dropped 4 bases, with 10 bases sitting between them. The CDR3 has 15 amino acids. The sample holds a few counts of this clonotype. A J-beta primer mix and a sample-barcoded 5' primer were used in a second PCR of about 7 to 12 cycles. Via MiXCR, TCRdb re-called the 5' RACE reads, giving one row per CDR3 protein. The table has about a million distinct CDR3 sequences, roughly two fifths seen once. This clonotype was obtained from a man aged 18 to 29 in good health. The rearrangement uses TRBV6-2 or TRBV6-3 and TRBJ2-1; D not resolved. Specimen: blood. The CDR3 loop is CASSYSSGTYNEQFF. The CDR3 DNA reads as TGTGCCAGCAGTTACTCGTCGGGCACGTACAATGAGCAGTTCTTC.